This T cell receptor (beta chain) is drawn from a study of radiotherapy plus CTLA-4 blockade in lung cancer (dated by TCRdb to 2017 to 2018). About the study as a whole: Objective responses were observed in 18% of enrolled patients, and disease control was achieved in roughly 30%.

The CDR3 covers 12 residues, taking in both the cysteine and the phenylalanine. Only the CDR3 portion is preserved as DNA: 36 bases, with reading frame beginning at the first base. Deletion took 5 bases off V and 6 bases off J, with a span of 11 bases between the germline ends. The germline V gene provides CDR1 SQVTM and CDR2 ANQGSEA. Points on this clone: Which antigen it targets is not known. Nothing much larger sits one base from this clone, and base qualities are not available.

The method behind the library was the immunoSEQ multiplex PCR assay. TCRdb stores this immuneACCESS table with in-frame sequences only. Part of the clones is absent; in the studies checked, under half of the shortfall reflects unresolved V genes, and no reason is known for the rest. For this sample there are about 120,000 clones; over 80% appear just once. The ten largest clones take up 6.9% of the sample. Here is what the overall study found, with its caveats: Early dynamic changes in blood T cell clones, together with increased serum interferon-beta after radiation, were reported as the strongest predictors of response. After treatment with radiotherapy and ipilimumab, TCR clones that originated in tumors expanded in peripheral blood.

Focal radiation therapy combined with CTLA-4 blockade (ipilimumab) was tested in patients with chemo-refractory metastatic non-small-cell lung cancer. Sequencing used peripheral blood, obtained from a patient treated with radiotherapy plus ipilimumab. This sequence originates from a human donor with non-small cell lung cancer that progressed on radiotherapy plus ipilimumab. The chain is encoded by TRBV29-1 joined to TRBJ2-1, with no D gene named confidently. The DNA reads TGCAGCGTTTGGGGAACCCTCAATGAGCAGTTCTTC. Its translation is CSVWGTLNEQFF.